The TCR beta chain under discussion was sequenced for a study of T cells after yellow fever vaccination. General study findings and limits: There was a possibility that FACS-sorted repertoires contained abundant clonotypes contaminating from the bulk population. Booster samples showed a return of most primary-vaccination clones (around 95% CD4, approximately 88% CD8). Overlap between CD4 and CD8 compartments was detected for a small share of clonotypes. Weaker overall was a secondary response that nonetheless peaked faster, on day 5 versus 15.

TCRdb re-called the 5' RACE reads through MiXCR, storing one row per CDR3 protein. The sample has approximately 110,000 distinct CDR3 sequences, under 8% seen once. Turning to this clonotype: Its specificity is unknown.

From germline, CDR1 is SGHVS and CDR2 FNYEAQ. Trimming pared 6 bases from V and 10 bases from J, leaving 21 bases between. The CDR3 is made up of 15 amino acids. The TCR was taken from a man younger than 35 who received the YFV17D yellow fever vaccine. This specimen consisted of CD4+ T cells sorted from PBMCs, obtained around 10 days after the first yellow fever vaccination. The rearrangement uses TRBV7-6 and TRBJ1-4; D not certain. In nucleotides, the CDR3 is TGTGCCAGCAGTTCCGTGCCGGCCGACCTGGGAAAACTGTTTTTT. Translating gives CASSSVPADLGKLFF.